This section outlines one TCR beta chain sequence together with its context. The germline V gene has CDR1 SNHLY and CDR2 FYNNEI. The V segment lost 5 bases and the J segment 1 base; nucleotides outside the gene matches: 4. CDR3 length: 14 amino acids. The table came from immunoSEQ multiplex PCR; TCRdb's copy has only in-frame clones and leaves some out. The table lists 250,000 to 400,000 clones, 87% of them singletons. The sample belongs to a study of blood T cell repertoires in COVID-19. Study information: Both acute and convalescent COVID-19 samples were obtained from the United States, Italy and Spain.

The source material was peripheral blood. The chain uses TRBV2 and TRBJ1-1, with 7 bases lining up with TRBD1. The sequence came from a man aged 45 to 65 with active or convalescent COVID-19. The chain's CDR3 is CASSLAGGNTEAFF. CDR3 bases: TGTGCCAGCAGTTTAGCAGGGGGGAACACTGAAGCTTTCTTT.